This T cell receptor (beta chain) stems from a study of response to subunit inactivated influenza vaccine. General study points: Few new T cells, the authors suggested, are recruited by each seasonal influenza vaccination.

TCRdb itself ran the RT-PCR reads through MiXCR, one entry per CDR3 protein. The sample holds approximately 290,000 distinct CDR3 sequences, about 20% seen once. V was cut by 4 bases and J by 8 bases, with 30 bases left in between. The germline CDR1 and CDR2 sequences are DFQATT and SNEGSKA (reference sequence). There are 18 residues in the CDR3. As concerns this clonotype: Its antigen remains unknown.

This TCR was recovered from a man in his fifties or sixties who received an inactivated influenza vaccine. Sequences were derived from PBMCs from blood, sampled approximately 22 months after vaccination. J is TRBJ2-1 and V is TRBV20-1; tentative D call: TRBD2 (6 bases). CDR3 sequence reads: CSAIGILTSDREYYEQFF. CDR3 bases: TGCAGTGCTATAGGGATACTGACGTCCGACCGGGAGTACTATGAGCAGTTCTTC.